These T cell receptor beta chains were read from a single sample in a study of graft-versus-host responses after intestinal transplantation. Method: immunoSEQ multiplex PCR; TCRdb's copy keeps in-frame clones and lacks some. Among approximately 38,000 clones, 83% were seen once, and the ten largest hold 3.5%. This specimen was PBMCs, taken about 1,000 days after transplant. All receptors derive from a human patient who received an intestinal transplant, so some T cells may come from the graft donor. CDR3s include the opening cysteine and the closing phenylalanine or tryptophan. D genes are given only for firm matches. Some rows mark clone size as missing; the rest say once, few, many or name a class of expanded clone.

-,11,TRBV7-8,TRBJ2-5,-,TGTGCCAGCAGCTCGGGGGAGACCCAGTACTTC,CASSSGETQYF
TRBD1,12,TRBV18,TRBJ2-3,-,TGTGCCAGCTCACCGGGACAGAATACGCAGTATTTT,CASSPGQNTQYF
-,14,TRBV6-1,TRBJ1-5,few,TGTGCCAGCAGTGAAACATACCAGTATCAGCCCCAGCATTTT,CASSETYQYQPQHF
-,11,TRBV6-1,TRBJ1-4,-,TGTGCCAGCAGATTCAATGAAAAACTGTTTTTT,CASRFNEKLFF
-,14,TRBV5-8,TRBJ2-4,-,TGTGCCAGCAGCTTGGAGTTTATAGGGAACATTCAGTACTTC,CASSLEFIGNIQYF
TRBD2,15,TRBV4-2,TRBJ2-7,few,TGTGCCAGCAGCGGGGGACTAGCGGGCTCCTACGAGCAGTACTTC,CASSGGLAGSYEQYF
-,15,TRBV2,TRBJ1-5,-,TGTGCCAGCCGATGGGGGCACCGGGGCAATCAGCCCCAGCATTTT,CASRWGHRGNQPQHF
TRBD1,16,TRBV27,TRBJ1-6,-,TGTGCCAGCACCCCTACAGGGGGCGGTGTCAATTCACCCCTCCACTTT,CASTPTGGGVNSPLHF
-,15,TRBV19,TRBJ2-7,-,TGTGCCAGTAGTATGAATCTCGGGGCCCCCTACGAGCAGTACTTC,CASSMNLGAPYEQYF
TRBD1,18,TRBV18,TRBJ2-6,-,TGTGCCAGCTCACCAGCCCCCGGGACAGGGACTGGGGCCAACGTCCTGACTTTC,CASSPAPGTGTGANVLTF
TRBD2,18,TRBV18,TRBJ2-7,-,TGTGCCAGCTCACCCGGACTAGCGGGAGGGGAAAGCTCCTACGAGCAGTACTTC,CASSPGLAGGESSYEQYF
-,11,TRBV28,TRBJ1-5,-,TGTGCCAGCAGCCGAGATCAGCCCCAGCATTTT,CASSRDQPQHF
TRBD2,14,TRBV7-2,TRBJ2-1,-,TGTGCCAGCAGCTTAGGCTACCCCCCGGGACTAACGTTCTTC,CASSLGYPPGLTFF
-,13,TRBV2,TRBJ2-7,once,TGTGCCAGCAGTGACAGGGAACTCAACGAGCAGTACTTC,CASSDRELNEQYF
-,14,TRBV10-3,TRBJ2-1,once,TGTGCCATCAGTGAATCAACGGACTTATTCGAGCAGTTCTTC,CAISESTDLFEQFF
TRBD1,15,TRBV4-2,TRBJ1-4,-,TGTGCCAGCAGCGACTTGACAGGGCGAGGCGAAAAACTGTTTTTT,CASSDLTGRGEKLFF
-,12,TRBV5-1,TRBJ2-7,-,TGCGCCAGCAGCCAGGGCGCCTACGAGCAGTACTTC,CASSQGAYEQYF
-,15,TRBV7-8,TRBJ2-3,-,TGTGCCAGCAGCTTAAGTGGAGGATTAGCAGATACGCAGTATTTT,CASSLSGGLADTQYF
TRBD1,15,TRBV4-1,TRBJ2-7,once,TGCGCCAGCAGCCCCCAGACAGGGGGCGGGTACGAGCAGTACTTC,CASSPQTGGGYEQYF
TRBD2,14,TRBV5-5,TRBJ2-3,-,TGTGCCAGCAGCAATAGCGGGGTCACAGATACGCAGTATTTT,CASSNSGVTDTQYF
-,14,TRBV7-2,TRBJ2-7,-,TGTGCCAGCAGCTCCGGCGGGATCACCTACGAGCAGTACTTC,CASSSGGITYEQYF
TRBD2,15,TRBV6-1,TRBJ2-1,-,TGTGCCAGCAGTGAATTTAGCGGGAGTTACAATGAGCAGTTCTTC,CASSEFSGSYNEQFF
-,15,TRBV19,TRBJ2-1,-,TGTGCCAGTAGTAGTAGTGTCAGCTCCTACAATGAGCAGTTCTTC,CASSSSVSSYNEQFF
-,14,TRBV5-6,TRBJ1-2,-,TGTGCCAGCAGCATCCGGGCCCTCCGCTATGGCTACACCTTC,CASSIRALRYGYTF
TRBD1,15,TRBV5-1,TRBJ2-2,few,TGCGCCAGCAGCCCCGGGACAGGGTCCCCCGGGGAGCTGTTTTTT,CASSPGTGSPGELFF
-,12,TRBV19,TRBJ2-7,-,TGTGCCAGTAGTATTGGACCCTACGAGCAGTACTTC,CASSIGPYEQYF
-,16,TRBV15,TRBJ1-3,-,TGTGCCACCAGCAGAGATGGGGTCCACTCTGGAAACACCATATATTTT,CATSRDGVHSGNTIYF
-,18,TRBV28,TRBJ2-3,-,TGTGCCAGAAAACCCCCTTGGGGACTTCGCCTCTACACAGATACGCAGTATTTT,CARKPPWGLRLYTDTQYF
-,13,TRBV21-1,TRBJ1-2,-,TGTGCCAGCAGCCCGGACAGGTTCTATGGCTACACCTTC,CASSPDRFYGYTF
TRBD2,17,TRBV13,TRBJ2-1,-,TGTGCCAGCAGCTCCCTAGCGGGGGGGGGATCCTACAATGAGCAGTTCTTC,CASSSLAGGGSYNEQFF
TRBD1,14,TRBV6-6,TRBJ2-7,-,TGTGCGACAGGCGTGCCCGGGACAGGGGGCGAGCAGTACTTC,CATGVPGTGGEQYF
-,14,TRBV6-1,TRBJ2-3,medium-sized,TGTGCCAGCGCCTATGGGGGTCCCACAGATACGCAGTATTTT,CASAYGGPTDTQYF
-,15,TRBV6-4,TRBJ2-1,few,TGTGCCAGCAGTGACAAGGGGGGGTCCTACAATGAGCAGTTCTTC,CASSDKGGSYNEQFF
-,14,TRBV6-1,TRBJ2-7,few,TGTGCCAGCAGTGAAGATGGGGTTTCCTACGAGCAGTACTTC,CASSEDGVSYEQYF
-,15,TRBV19,TRBJ1-3,once,TGTGCCAGTAGTACCAGGGGAGGATCTGGAAACACCATATATTTT,CASSTRGGSGNTIYF
-,17,TRBV2,TRBJ1-1,-,TGTGCCAGCAGTGAATCCCGGGTGAGACAACCGAACACTGAAGCTTTCTTT,CASSESRVRQPNTEAFF
TRBD2,18,TRBV2,TRBJ2-3,-,TGTGCCAGCAGTGTGGTAGGGGCTAGCGGGGGGCCCACAGATACGCAGTATTTT,CASSVVGASGGPTDTQYF
TRBD1,15,TRBV7-9,TRBJ2-2,-,TGTGCCAGCAGCGGACAGGGCGGCGACACCGGGGAGCTGTTTTTT,CASSGQGGDTGELFF
-,18,TRBV5-8,TRBJ2-6,-,TGTGCCAGCAGCTTGGCCCCGAGGGGGGTCTCTGGGGCCAACGTCCTGACTTTC,CASSLAPRGVSGANVLTF
TRBD2,15,TRBV28,TRBJ2-3,-,TGTGCCATCACGACCGGACTAGCGGGAGTGGATACGCAGTATTTT,CAITTGLAGVDTQYF
-,11,TRBV6-5,TRBJ2-1,few,TGTGCCAGCAGTTTACATGGTGAGCAGTTCTTC,CASSLHGEQFF
TRBD1,14,TRBV6-5,TRBJ1-5,-,TGTGCCAGCAGTTATGGACAGGAGAATCAGCCCCAGCATTTT,CASSYGQENQPQHF
-,13,TRBV6-6,TRBJ2-3,-,TGTGCCAGCGGGGAGTATAGCCCAGATACGCAGTATTTT,CASGEYSPDTQYF
TRBD1,14,TRBV19,TRBJ1-5,-,TGTGCCAGTACCCTCGACAGGGGGCAAGGCCCCCAGCATTTT,CASTLDRGQGPQHF
-,14,TRBV2,TRBJ2-5,-,TGTGCCAGCCCTCCGGCAGACAGACAAGAGACCCAGTACTTC,CASPPADRQETQYF